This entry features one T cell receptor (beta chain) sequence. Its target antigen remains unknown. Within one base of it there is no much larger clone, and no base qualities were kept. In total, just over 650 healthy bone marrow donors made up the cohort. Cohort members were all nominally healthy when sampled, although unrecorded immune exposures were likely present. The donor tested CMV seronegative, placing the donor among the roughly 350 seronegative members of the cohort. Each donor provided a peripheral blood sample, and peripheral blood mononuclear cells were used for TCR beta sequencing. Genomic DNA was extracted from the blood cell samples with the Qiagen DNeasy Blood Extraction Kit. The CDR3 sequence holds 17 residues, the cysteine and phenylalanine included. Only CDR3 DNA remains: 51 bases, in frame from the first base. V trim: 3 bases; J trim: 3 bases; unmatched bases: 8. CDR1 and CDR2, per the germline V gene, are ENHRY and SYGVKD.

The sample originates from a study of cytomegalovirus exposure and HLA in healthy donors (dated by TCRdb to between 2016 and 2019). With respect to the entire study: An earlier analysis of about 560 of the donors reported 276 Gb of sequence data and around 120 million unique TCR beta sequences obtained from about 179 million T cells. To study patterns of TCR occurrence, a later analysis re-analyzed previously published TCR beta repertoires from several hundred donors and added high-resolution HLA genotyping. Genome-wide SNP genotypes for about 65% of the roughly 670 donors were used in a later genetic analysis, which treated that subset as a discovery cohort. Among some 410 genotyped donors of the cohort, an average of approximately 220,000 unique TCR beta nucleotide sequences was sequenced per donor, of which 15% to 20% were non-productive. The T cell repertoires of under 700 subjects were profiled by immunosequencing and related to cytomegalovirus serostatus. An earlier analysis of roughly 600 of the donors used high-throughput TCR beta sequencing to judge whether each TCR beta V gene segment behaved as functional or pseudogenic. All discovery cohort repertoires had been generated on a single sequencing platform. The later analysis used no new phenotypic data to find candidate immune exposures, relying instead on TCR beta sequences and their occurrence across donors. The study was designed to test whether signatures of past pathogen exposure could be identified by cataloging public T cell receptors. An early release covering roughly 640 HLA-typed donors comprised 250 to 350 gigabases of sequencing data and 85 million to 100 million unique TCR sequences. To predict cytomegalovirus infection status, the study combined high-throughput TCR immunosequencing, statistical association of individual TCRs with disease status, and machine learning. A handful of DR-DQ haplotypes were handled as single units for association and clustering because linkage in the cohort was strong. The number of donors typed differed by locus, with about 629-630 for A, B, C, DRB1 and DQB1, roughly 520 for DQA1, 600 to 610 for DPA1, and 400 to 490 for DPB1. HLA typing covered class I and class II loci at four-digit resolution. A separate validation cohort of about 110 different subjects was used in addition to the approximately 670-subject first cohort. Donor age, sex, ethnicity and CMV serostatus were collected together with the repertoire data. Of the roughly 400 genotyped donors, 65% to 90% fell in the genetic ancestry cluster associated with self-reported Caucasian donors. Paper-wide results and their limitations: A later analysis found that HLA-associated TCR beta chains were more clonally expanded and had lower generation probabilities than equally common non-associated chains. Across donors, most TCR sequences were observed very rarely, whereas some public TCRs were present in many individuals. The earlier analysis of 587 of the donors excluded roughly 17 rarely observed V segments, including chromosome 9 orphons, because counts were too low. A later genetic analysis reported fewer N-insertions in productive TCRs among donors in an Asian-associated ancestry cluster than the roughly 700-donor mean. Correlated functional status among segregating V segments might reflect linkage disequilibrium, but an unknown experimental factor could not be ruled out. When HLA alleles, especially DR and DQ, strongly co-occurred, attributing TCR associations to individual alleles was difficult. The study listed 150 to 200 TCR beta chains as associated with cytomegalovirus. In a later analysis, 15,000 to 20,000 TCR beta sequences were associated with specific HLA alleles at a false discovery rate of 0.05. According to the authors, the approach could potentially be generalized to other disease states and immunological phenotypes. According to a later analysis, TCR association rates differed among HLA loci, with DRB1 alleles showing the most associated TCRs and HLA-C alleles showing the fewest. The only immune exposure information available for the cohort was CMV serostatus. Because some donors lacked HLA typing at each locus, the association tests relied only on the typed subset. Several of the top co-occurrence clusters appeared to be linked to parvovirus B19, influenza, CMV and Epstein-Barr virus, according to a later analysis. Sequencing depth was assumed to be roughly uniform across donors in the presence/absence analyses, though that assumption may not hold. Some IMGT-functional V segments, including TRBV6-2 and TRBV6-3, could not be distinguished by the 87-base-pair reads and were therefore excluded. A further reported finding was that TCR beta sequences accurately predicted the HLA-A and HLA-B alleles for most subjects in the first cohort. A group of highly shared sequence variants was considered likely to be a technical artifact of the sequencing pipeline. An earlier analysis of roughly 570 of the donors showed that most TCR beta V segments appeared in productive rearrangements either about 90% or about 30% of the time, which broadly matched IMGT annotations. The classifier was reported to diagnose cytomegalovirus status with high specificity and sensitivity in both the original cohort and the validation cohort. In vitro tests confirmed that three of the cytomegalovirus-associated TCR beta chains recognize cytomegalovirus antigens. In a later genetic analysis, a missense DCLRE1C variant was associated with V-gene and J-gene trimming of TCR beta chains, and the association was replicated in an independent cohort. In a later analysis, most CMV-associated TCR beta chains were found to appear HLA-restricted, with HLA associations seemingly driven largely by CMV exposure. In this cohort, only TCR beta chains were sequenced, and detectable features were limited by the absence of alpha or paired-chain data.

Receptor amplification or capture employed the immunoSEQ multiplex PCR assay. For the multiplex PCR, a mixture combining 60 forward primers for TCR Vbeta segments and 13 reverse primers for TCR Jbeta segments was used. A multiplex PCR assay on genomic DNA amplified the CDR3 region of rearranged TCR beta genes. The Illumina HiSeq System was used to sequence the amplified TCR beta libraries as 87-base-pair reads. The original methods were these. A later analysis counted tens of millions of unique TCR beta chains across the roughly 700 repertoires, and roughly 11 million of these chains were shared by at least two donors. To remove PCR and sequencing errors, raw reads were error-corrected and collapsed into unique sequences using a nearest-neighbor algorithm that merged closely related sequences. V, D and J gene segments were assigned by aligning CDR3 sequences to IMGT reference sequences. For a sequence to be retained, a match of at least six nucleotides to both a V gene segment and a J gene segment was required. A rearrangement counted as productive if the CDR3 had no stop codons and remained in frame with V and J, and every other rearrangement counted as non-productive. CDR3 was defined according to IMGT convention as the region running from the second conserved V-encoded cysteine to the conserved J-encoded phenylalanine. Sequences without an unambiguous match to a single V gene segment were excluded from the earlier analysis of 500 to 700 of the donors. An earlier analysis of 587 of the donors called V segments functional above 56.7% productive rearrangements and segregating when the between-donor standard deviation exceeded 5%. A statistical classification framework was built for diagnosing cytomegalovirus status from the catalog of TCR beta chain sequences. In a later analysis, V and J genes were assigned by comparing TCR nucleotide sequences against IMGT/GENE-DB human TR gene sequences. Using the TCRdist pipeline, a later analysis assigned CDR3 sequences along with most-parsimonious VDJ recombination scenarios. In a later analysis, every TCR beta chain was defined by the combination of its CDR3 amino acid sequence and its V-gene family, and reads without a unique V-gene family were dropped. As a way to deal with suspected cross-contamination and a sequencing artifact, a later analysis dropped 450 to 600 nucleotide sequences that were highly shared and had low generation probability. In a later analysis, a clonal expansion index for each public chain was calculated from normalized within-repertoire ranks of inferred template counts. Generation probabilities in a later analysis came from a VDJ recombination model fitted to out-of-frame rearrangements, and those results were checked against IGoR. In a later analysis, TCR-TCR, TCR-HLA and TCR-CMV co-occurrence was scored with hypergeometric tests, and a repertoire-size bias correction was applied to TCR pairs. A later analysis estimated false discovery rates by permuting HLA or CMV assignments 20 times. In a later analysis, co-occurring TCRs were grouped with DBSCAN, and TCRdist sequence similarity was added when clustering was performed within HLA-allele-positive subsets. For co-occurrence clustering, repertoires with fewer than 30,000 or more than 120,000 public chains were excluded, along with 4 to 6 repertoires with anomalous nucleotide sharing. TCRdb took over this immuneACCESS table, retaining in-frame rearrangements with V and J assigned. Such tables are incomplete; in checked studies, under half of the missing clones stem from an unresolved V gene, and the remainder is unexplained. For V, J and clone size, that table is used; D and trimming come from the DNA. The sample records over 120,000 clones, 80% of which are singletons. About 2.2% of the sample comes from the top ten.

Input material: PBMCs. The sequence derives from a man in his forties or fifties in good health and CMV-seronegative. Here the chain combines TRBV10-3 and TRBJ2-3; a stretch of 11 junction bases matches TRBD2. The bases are TGTGCCATCAGTGACCCCGGGACTAGCGGCCTAACAGATACGCAGTATTTT. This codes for CAISDPGTSGLTDTQYF.